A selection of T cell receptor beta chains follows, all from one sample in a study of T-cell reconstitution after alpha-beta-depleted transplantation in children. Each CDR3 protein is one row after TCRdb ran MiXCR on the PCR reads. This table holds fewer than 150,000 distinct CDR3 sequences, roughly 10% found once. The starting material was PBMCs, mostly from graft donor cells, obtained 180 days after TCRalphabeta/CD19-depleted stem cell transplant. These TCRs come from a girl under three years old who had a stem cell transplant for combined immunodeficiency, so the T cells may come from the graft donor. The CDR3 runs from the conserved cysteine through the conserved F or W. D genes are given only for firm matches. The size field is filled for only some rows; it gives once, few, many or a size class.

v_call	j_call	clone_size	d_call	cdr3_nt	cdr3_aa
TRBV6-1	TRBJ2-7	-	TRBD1	TGTGCCAGCAGGCGGGACAGGACTTATTACGAGCAGTACTTC	CASRRDRTYYEQYF
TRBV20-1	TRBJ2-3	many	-	TGCAGTGCTGGACCTTTGGACCGGCCTTTCACAGATACGCAGTATTTT	CSAGPLDRPFTDTQYF
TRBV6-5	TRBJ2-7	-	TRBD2	TGTGCCAGCATCCGACTAGCGGGGAGCTCCTACGAGCAGTACTTC	CASIRLAGSSYEQYF
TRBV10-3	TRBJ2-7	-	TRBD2	TGTGCCATCGAATCCGGGAGGGGATACGAGCAGTACTTC	CAIESGRGYEQYF
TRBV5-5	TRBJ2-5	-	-	TGTGCCAGCAGCATAGCTTCGGGACGAGAGACCCAGTACTTC	CASSIASGRETQYF
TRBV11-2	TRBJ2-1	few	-	TGTGCCAGCAGCTTACAAAACTCCTACAATGAGCAGTTCTTC	CASSLQNSYNEQFF
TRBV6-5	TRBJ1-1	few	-	TGTGCCAGCAGTTACTCGGAGGGGAACACTGAAGCTTTCTTT	CASSYSEGNTEAFF
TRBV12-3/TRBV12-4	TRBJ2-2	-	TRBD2	TGTGCCAGCAGTTATAGCGGGAGGGCCGGAGAGCTGTTTTTT	CASSYSGRAGELFF
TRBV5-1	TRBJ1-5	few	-	TGCGCCAGCAGCTTAGTCCCCGAGAATCAGCCCCAGCATTTT	CASSLVPENQPQHF
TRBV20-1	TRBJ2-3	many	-	TGCAGTGCTAGACGGCAGTTGGTCTCAGATACGCAGTATTTT	CSARRQLVSDTQYF
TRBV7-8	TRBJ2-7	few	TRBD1	TGTGCCAGCATCCAAGACAGGGTTGGTTCCCACGAGCAGTACTTC	CASIQDRVGSHEQYF
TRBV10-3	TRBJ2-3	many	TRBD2	TGTGCCATCAGTGTTGGTACTAGCGGGGGGAGAGATACGCAGTATTTT	CAISVGTSGGRDTQYF
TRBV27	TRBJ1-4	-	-	TGTGCCAGCAGTCCCTGGGGGGAAGAAAAACTGTTTTTT	CASSPWGEEKLFF
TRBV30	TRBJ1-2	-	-	TGTGCCTGGAGTGTACCCGGGACTAACTATGGCTACACCTTC	CAWSVPGTNYGYTF
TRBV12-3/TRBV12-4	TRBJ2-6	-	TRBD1	TGTGCCAGCAGCCTCCGACGGGACAGATACTGCCGGTCTGGGGCCAACGTCCTGACTTTC	CASSLRRDRYCRSGANVLTF
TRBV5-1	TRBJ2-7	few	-	TGCGCCAGCAGCTTGTTACAGGGACCCTACGAGCAGTACTTC	CASSLLQGPYEQYF
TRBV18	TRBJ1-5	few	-	TGTGCCAGCTCGCAGCAGGGGTATAGCAATCAGCCCCAGCATTTT	CASSQQGYSNQPQHF